This T cell receptor beta chain stems from a study of Ad26.COV2.S vaccination and SARS-CoV-2 variants. About the study: Once, or twice with 56 days between doses, Ad26.COV2.S was given intramuscularly.

The data were produced by immunoSEQ multiplex PCR, yet TCRdb's version contains in-frame clones alone and is incomplete. The data hold approximately 460,000 clones, with roughly nine tenths observed a single time. Details on this clone: Antigen: not known.

Study-level points and caveats: Reportedly, after vaccination the spike-specific CD8+ and CD4+ T cell responses displayed substantial breadth.

Specified treatment: some 20 received Ad26.COV2.S at low or high dose, single or two shots; roughly 5 received placebo; per-sample allocation not given. Day 63 after the first vaccine or placebo injection was the time point for sampling. An 18-55-year-old adult in Boston served as donor. Germline CDR1 is SNHLY and CDR2 is FYNNEI. The CDR3 totals 15 residues. This receptor was taken from a person between 18 and 65 years old who received the Ad26.COV2.S COVID-19 vaccine or a placebo. This specimen was peripheral blood, taken in a trial of Ad26.COV2.S vaccine versus placebo. The chain uses TRBV2 and TRBJ2-3, with TRBD2 matching 13 bases. For the CDR3, the DNA is TGTGCAGGGACCGGGACTAGCGGGACGGCAGATACGCAGTATTTT. It codes for CAGTGTSGTADTQYF.